This T cell receptor (beta chain) derives from a study of blood T cells in healthy people across ages. At the level of the study: T cells yielded about one barcoded beta molecule per two cells through template switching.

The germline CDR1 and CDR2 sequences are GTSNPN and SVGIG (reference sequence). CDR3 length equals 15 residues. V lost 4 bases and J 4 bases, leaving 17 bases between the germline ends. Combining a sample-barcoded 5' primer with a J-beta primer mix, a second PCR ran for about 7 to 12 cycles. In TCRdb, the 5' RACE reads were re-called with MiXCR into one record per CDR3 protein. Of around 1,800,000 distinct CDR3 sequences in the sample, about 39% were seen once. Sequenced: blood. The rearrangement joins TRBV30 to TRBJ2-1, with D hard to call. The TCR originated in a human donor in good health. CDR3 in amino acids: CAWTFTTYNYNEQFF. The DNA of the CDR3 is TGTGCCTGGACCTTCACCACATACAATTACAATGAGCAGTTCTTC.